In its sample, the clone carrying this TCR beta chain was seen many times. 5'RACE employing 10-nucleotide random UMIs yielded the cDNA. TCRdb redid the calling of the 5' RACE reads with MiXCR, one entry per CDR3 protein. The sample records tens of thousands of distinct CDR3 sequences, over 3.5% being singletons. Germline CDR1 MNHEY, CDR2 SVGAGI. The CDR3 spans 19 residues. Trimming took 2 bases from V and 4 from J; bases not matched to a gene: 16. The data belong to a study of neurological immune-mediated disorders. The sequencing sample was made of CD4+ T cells from blood. This TCR came from a woman aged 40 to 50 with multiple sclerosis. The chain is built from TRBV6-5 and TRBJ1-5; 8 nucleotides agree with TRBD1. The CDR3 sequence is CASSYTPPGQGQPNQPQHF. The CDR3 nucleotides read TGTGCCAGCAGTTACACCCCCCCCGGACAGGGACAACCTAATCAGCCCCAGCATTTT.